This T cell receptor (beta chain) came from a study of early T cells in non-severe SARS-CoV-2 infection. Study overall: From unsorted whole blood, bulk RNA was sequenced, and the chains remained unpaired.

As part of library construction, unique molecular identifiers were attached to individual cDNA molecules. TCRdb processed the 5' RACE reads anew with MiXCR; each CDR3 protein has one entry. The sample yields roughly 99,000 distinct CDR3 sequences, less than 15% seen once. The V gene's germline CDR1 is KGHSH and CDR2 LQKENI. There are 14 residues in the CDR3. The V end was cut by 1 base, the J end by 5 bases, with 9 bases between. This TCR was recovered from an adult who was a healthcare worker with PCR-confirmed SARS-CoV-2 infection or an uninfected control (not recorded which). The J gene is TRBJ2-1, the V gene TRBV18, with D unresolved. Material: whole blood, obtained at baseline. The CDR3 loop is CASSPLGRDNEQFF. The CDR3 bases are TGTGCCAGCTCACCACTCGGGCGAGACAATGAGCAGTTCTTC.